A selection of T cell receptor beta chains follows, all from one sample in a study of hypomethylating agent response in myelodysplastic syndrome. The method was immunoSEQ multiplex PCR; TCRdb's version includes in-frame clones alone and lacks a portion of them. The data contain 4,500 or so clones, 82% of them singletons. The material was bone marrow, obtained before or after starting hypomethylating agent treatment for myelodysplastic syndrome (not recorded which). These receptor sequences come from a human donor with myelodysplastic syndrome. CDR3s include the opening cysteine and the closing phenylalanine or tryptophan. D genes are given only for firm matches. Size values are once, few and many counts, or a class for expanded clones, and some rows have none.

TRBJ2-1 TRBV11-2 once - CASSPQVTGEQFF TGTGCCAGCAGCCCCCAGGTGACAGGTGAGCAGTTCTTC
TRBJ1-1 TRBV19 - - CASSRIGEAFF TGTGCCAGTAGTAGAATCGGTGAAGCTTTCTTT
TRBJ1-2 TRBV5-6 - - CASSLGLGTWGYGYTF TGTGCCAGCAGCTTGGGTCTGGGTACCTGGGGATATGGCTACACCTTC
TRBJ2-1 TRBV7-3 - TRBD2 CASSSKAGGQSEQFF TGTGCCAGCAGCTCAAAAGCGGGGGGGCAGAGTGAGCAGTTCTTC
TRBJ2-7 TRBV21-1 - - CASSKKNRSEYF TGTGCCAGCAGCAAAAAGAATAGAAGTGAGTACTTC
TRBJ2-7 TRBV10-2 - - CASGFREQYF TGCGCCAGTGGGTTTCGCGAGCAGTACTTC
TRBJ1-2 TRBV18 - - CASSWDLTWAGYTF TGTGCCAGCTCGTGGGACTTAACCTGGGCTGGCTACACCTTC
TRBJ2-5 TRBV28 - TRBD1 CASSPEGGGHGETQYF TGTGCCAGCAGTCCCGAAGGGGGCGGGCACGGAGAGACCCAGTACTTC
TRBJ1-3 TRBV4-1 - TRBD1 CASSQDSRTGAGNTIYF TGCGCCAGCAGCCAAGACTCCCGGACAGGGGCTGGAAACACCATATATTTT
TRBJ2-2 TRBV7-9 - - CASSSRPILRTGELFF TGTGCCAGCAGCTCCCGCCCAATACTGCGCACCGGGGAGCTGTTTTTT
TRBJ2-2 TRBV19 - - CASSISQPGGELFF TGTGCCAGTAGTATATCTCAACCGGGTGGGGAGCTGTTTTTT
TRBJ2-2 TRBV7-9 - - CASSNVPKLGELFF TGTGCCAGCAGCAACGTCCCTAAATTAGGGGAGCTGTTTTTT
TRBJ2-7 TRBV6-5 - TRBD1 CASSYSRTGEDEQYF TGTGCCAGCAGTTACTCCCGGACAGGGGAGGACGAGCAGTACTTC
TRBJ2-7 TRBV5-6 - - CASSFGTEFYEQYF TGTGCCAGCAGCTTCGGGACCGAATTCTACGAGCAGTACTTC
TRBJ1-1 TRBV11-2 - - CASSLPDFDTEAFF TGTGCCAGCAGCTTACCTGATTTTGACACTGAAGCTTTCTTT
TRBJ1-4 TRBV5-6 - - CASSSWTAREKLFF TGTGCCAGCAGCTCTTGGACAGCTCGAGAAAAACTGTTTTTT
TRBJ1-1 TRBV19 - - CASSPGLNTEAFF TGTGCCAGTAGTCCGGGTTTGAACACTGAAGCTTTCTTT
TRBJ1-1 TRBV7-9 - - CASSLGQNTEAFF TGTGCCAGCAGCTTAGGACAGAACACTGAAGCTTTCTTT
TRBJ2-3 TRBV19 - TRBD1 CASSISDRGATDTQYF TGTGCCAGTAGTATATCGGACAGGGGTGCTACAGATACGCAGTATTTT
TRBJ2-7 TRBV7-2 - TRBD2 CASSLGGRVFRLDEQYF TGTGCCAGCAGCTTAGGGGGGAGGGTATTCCGGTTGGACGAGCAGTACTTC
TRBJ1-3 TRBV5-1 - - CASSLGGGGGNTIYF TGCGCCAGCAGCTTAGGAGGGGGTGGAGGAAACACCATATATTTT
TRBJ2-3 TRBV4-1 - TRBD2 CASSRVAGETDTQYF TGCGCCAGCAGCCGAGTAGCGGGAGAAACAGATACGCAGTATTTT
TRBJ2-1 TRBV7-2 - TRBD1 CASSTGTANNEQFF TGTGCCAGCAGCACCGGGACAGCCAACAATGAGCAGTTCTTC
TRBJ2-2 TRBV19 - - CASIQGSAGELFF TGTGCCAGTATTCAGGGGTCGGCCGGGGAGCTGTTTTTT
TRBJ1-1 TRBV5-8 - - CASSLGTSLNTEAFF TGTGCCAGCAGCTTGGGGACATCCTTGAACACTGAAGCTTTCTTT
TRBJ2-3 TRBV9 - - CASSEGPSSTDTQYF TGTGCCAGCAGCGAGGGACCGTCTAGCACAGATACGCAGTATTTT
TRBJ2-3 TRBV2 once - CASSVHTDTQYF TGTGCCAGCAGTGTCCACACAGATACGCAGTATTTT
TRBJ2-3 TRBV7-9 - - CASSSSLTRGGTDTQYF TGTGCCAGCAGCTCTTCACTGACCCGCGGAGGGACAGATACGCAGTATTTT
TRBJ2-7 TRBV2 - TRBD2 CASSLTGTSGGRGEQYF TGTGCCAGCAGTCTTACCGGGACTAGCGGGGGGCGCGGCGAGCAGTACTTC
TRBJ1-1 TRBV6-5 - - CASSYPAAAEAFF TGTGCCAGCAGCTATCCCGCCGCGGCTGAAGCTTTCTTT
TRBJ2-5 TRBV20-1 - - CSASQETQYF TGCAGTGCTAGCCAAGAGACCCAGTACTTC
TRBJ2-1 TRBV5-1 - TRBD2 CVSSLGLANLEGNEQFF TGCGTCAGCAGCCTGGGACTAGCGAATCTAGAAGGAAATGAGCAGTTCTTC
TRBJ2-3 TRBV11-3 medium-sized TRBD2 CASSFRRGSTDTQYF TGTGCCAGCAGCTTTCGGCGGGGGAGCACAGATACGCAGTATTTT
TRBJ2-2 TRBV15 - TRBD1 CATSRNTGAGELFF TGTGCCACCAGCAGGAATACAGGGGCCGGGGAGCTGTTTTTT
TRBJ2-2 TRBV28 few - CASSLGPGELFF TGTGCCAGCAGCCTCGGACCCGGGGAGCTGTTTTTT
TRBJ2-3 TRBV19 - TRBD2 CASGLAADTQYF TGTGCCAGTGGACTAGCGGCAGATACGCAGTATTTT
TRBJ1-1 TRBV6-4 - - CASSVTLQGEAFF TGTGCCAGCAGTGTTACCTTGCAGGGTGAAGCTTTCTTT
TRBJ2-7 TRBV19 - - CASSTTPSAPYEQYF TGTGCCAGTAGTACGACTCCATCGGCCCCCTACGAGCAGTACTTC
TRBJ2-5 TRBV11-2 - - CASSLVGTGTETQYF TGTGCCAGCAGCTTAGTAGGTACGGGGACGGAGACCCAGTACTTC